This TCR beta chain came from a study of T-cell memory formation after mild COVID-19. Trimming stripped 7 bases from V and 3 bases from J, with 17 bases between. The CDR3 extends over 15 amino acids. CDR1 SGHKS and CDR2 YYEKEE come from the germline V gene (reference sequence). Many counts were recorded for this clonotype. cDNA libraries for TCR alpha and TCR beta, carrying sample barcodes and UMIs, came from 5'RACE with constant-segment primers. TCRdb processed the 5' RACE reads anew with MiXCR; each CDR3 protein has one entry. Of 150,000 to 200,000 distinct CDR3 sequences in the sample, around 15% were seen once.

The chain carries TRBV5-5 and TRBJ2-1; D not certain. Material: PBMCs or a T cell subset sorted from them (not recorded which). The clonotype originates from an adult woman who had mild COVID-19 (a few samples of this study predate the infection). Cell type and time point are not known. CDR3 sequence: CASGLGGEGYNEQFF. The CDR3 DNA sequence: TGTGCCAGCGGTTTGGGTGGAGAAGGCTACAATGAGCAGTTCTTC.